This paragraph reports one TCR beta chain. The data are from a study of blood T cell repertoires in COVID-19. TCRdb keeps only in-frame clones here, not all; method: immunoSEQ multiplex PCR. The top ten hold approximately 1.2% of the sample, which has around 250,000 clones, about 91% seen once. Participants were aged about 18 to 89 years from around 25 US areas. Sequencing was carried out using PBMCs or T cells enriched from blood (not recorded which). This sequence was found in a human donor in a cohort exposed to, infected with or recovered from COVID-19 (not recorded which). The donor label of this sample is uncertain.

The CDR3 loop is CASSDLSNQPQHF. The CDR3 DNA reads as TGTGCCAGCAGTGACCTAAGCAATCAGCCCCAGCATTTT. This sequence joins TRBV2 and TRBJ1-5; no clear D. The CDR3 is 13 residues long. CDR1 is SNHLY, CDR2 FYNNEI, per germline. V was trimmed by 3 bases and J by 1 base, leaving 4 bases between them. The whole variable domain, remainder taken from reference TRBV2 and TRBJ1-5, is EPEVTQTPSHQVTQMGQEVILRCVPISNHLYFYWYRQILGQKVEFLVSFYNNEISEKSEIFDDQFSVERPDGSNFTLKIRSTKLEDSAMYFCASSDLSNQPQHFGDGTRLSIL.